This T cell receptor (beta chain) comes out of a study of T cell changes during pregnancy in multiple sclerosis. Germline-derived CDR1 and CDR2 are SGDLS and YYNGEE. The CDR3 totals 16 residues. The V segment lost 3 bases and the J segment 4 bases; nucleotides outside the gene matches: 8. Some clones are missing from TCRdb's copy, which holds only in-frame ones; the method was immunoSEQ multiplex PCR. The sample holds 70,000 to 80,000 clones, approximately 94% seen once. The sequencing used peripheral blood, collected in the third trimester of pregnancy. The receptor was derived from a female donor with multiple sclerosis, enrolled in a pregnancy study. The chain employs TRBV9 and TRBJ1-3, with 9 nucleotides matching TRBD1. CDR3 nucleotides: TGTGCCAGCAGCGCCCCGACAGGGGGAAACGGAAACACCATATATTTT. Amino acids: CASSAPTGGNGNTIYF.